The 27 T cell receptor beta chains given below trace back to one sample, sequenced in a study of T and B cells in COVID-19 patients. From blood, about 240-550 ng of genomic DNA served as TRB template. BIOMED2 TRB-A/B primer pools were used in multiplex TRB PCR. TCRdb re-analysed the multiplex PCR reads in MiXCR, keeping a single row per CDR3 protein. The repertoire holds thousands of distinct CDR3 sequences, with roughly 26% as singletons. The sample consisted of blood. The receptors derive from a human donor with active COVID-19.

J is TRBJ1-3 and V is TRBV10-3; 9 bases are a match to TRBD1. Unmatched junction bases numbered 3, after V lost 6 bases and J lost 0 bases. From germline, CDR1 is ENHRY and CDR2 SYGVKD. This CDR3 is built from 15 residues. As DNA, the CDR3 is TGTGCCATCAGCCGGGACAGGGCCTCTGGAAACACCATATATTTT. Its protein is CAISRDRASGNTIYF.

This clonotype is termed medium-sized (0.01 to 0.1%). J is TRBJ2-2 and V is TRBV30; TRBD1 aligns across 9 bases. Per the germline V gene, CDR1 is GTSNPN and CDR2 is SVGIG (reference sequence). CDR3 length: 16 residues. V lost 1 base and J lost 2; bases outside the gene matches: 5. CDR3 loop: CAWSALDRGNTGELFF. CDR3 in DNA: TGTGCCTGGAGTGCCCTGGACAGGGGTAACACCGGGGAGCTGTTTTTT.

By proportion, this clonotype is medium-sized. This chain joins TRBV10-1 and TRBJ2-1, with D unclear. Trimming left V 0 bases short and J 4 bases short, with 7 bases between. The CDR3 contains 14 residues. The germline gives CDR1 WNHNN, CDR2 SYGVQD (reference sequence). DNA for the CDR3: TGCGCCAGCAGTGAGTCGAGTGGATACAATGAGCAGTTCTTC. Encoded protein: CASSESSGYNEQFF.

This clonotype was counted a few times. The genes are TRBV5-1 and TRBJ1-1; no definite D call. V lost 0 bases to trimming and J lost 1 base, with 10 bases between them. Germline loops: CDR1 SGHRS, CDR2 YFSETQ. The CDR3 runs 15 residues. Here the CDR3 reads CASSLATGKNTEAFF. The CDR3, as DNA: TGCGCCAGCAGCTTGGCCACTGGGAAGAACACTGAAGCTTTCTTT. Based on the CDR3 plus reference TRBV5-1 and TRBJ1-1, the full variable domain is KAGVTQTPRYLIKTRGQQVTLSCSPISGHRSVSWYQQTPGQGLQFLFEYFSETQRNKGNFPGRFSGRQFSNSRSEMNVSTLELGDSALYLCASSLATGKNTEAFFGQGTRLTVV.

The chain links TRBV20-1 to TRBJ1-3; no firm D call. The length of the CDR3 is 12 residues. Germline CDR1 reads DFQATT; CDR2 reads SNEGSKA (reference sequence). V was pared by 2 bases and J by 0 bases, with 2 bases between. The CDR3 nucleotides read TGCAGTGCTAGATTCTCTGGAAACACCATATATTTT. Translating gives CSARFSGNTIYF.

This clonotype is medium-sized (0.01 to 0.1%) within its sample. The CDR3 is CASSGGHTYEQYF. The DNA for the CDR3 is TGTGCCAGCAGCGGGGGACATACCTACGAGCAGTACTTC. The rearrangement uses TRBV7-2 and TRBJ2-7; D might be TRBD1 (6 bases). Germline CDR1 reads SGHTA; CDR2 reads FQGNSA. The CDR3 totals 13 residues. Trimming left V 5 bases short and J 2 bases short, with 10 bases between.

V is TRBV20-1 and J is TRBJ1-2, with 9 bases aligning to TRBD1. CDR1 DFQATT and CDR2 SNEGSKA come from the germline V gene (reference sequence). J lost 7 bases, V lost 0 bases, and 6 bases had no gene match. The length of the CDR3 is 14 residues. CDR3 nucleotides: TGCAGTGCTAGAGACCTGAGACAGGGGGGTGGCTACACCTTC. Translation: CSARDLRQGGGYTF.

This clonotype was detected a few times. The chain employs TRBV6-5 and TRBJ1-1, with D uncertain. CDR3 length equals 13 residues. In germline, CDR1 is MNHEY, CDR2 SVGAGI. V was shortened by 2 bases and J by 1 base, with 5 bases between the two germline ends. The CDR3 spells CASSYARNTEAFF. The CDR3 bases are TGTGCCAGCAGTTACGCCCGGAACACTGAAGCTTTCTTT.

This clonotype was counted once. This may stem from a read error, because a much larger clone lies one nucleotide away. CDR3 loop: CASSSTGGIYDQYF. The CDR3 DNA follows: TGTGCCAGCAGCTCGACGGGGGGTATCTACGATCAGTACTTC. This rearrangement joins TRBV6-5 to TRBJ2-7, with TRBD2 matching 7 bases. This CDR3 region has 14 residues. CDR1 is MNHEY and CDR2 is SVGAGI in the germline V gene.

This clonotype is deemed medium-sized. The CDR3, as DNA: TGTGCCAGCACCTCGAATCGGAGTCCTGGGGCCAACGTCCTGACTTTC. Its translation is CASTSNRSPGANVLTF. The chain links TRBV27 to TRBJ2-6; D gene unclear. Germline lookup yields CDR1 MNHEY and CDR2 SMNVEV (reference sequence). The CDR3 is made up of 16 amino acids. Trimming took off 7 bases at V and 2 bases at J, with 15 bases between the two ends.

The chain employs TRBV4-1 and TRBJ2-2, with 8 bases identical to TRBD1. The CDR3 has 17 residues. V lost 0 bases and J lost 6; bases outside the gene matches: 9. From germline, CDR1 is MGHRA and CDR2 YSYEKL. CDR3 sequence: CASSQESPRQGPGELFF. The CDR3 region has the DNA TGCGCCAGCAGCCAAGAATCCCCGAGACAGGGGCCCGGGGAGCTGTTTTTT.

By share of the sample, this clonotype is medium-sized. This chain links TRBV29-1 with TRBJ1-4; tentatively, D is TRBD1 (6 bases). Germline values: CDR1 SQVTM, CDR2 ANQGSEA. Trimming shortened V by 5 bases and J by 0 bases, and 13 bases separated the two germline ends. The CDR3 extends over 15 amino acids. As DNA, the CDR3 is TGCAGCGTTTCAGGACAGATTGCAACTAATGAAAAACTGTTTTTT. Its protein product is CSVSGQIATNEKLFF.

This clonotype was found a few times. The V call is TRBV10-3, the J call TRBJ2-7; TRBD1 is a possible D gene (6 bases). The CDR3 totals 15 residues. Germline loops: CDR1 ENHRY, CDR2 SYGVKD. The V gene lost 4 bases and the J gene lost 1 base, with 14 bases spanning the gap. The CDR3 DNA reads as TGTGCCATCAGTGGTCGACAGGATACTTCCTACGAGCAGTACTTC. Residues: CAISGRQDTSYEQYF.

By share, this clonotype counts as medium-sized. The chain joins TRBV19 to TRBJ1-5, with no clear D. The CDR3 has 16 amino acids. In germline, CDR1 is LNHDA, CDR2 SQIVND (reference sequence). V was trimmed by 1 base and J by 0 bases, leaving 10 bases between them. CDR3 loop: CASSIGGRTSNQPQHF. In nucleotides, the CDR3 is TGTGCCAGTAGTATAGGTGGCAGGACTAGCAATCAGCCCCAGCATTTT.

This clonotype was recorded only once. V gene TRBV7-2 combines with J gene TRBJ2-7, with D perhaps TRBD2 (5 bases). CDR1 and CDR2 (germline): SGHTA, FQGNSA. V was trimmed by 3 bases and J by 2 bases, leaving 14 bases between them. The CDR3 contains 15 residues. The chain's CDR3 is CASSFQAALTYEQYF. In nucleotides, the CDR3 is TGTGCCAGCAGCTTTCAAGCGGCCCTAACCTACGAGCAGTACTTC.

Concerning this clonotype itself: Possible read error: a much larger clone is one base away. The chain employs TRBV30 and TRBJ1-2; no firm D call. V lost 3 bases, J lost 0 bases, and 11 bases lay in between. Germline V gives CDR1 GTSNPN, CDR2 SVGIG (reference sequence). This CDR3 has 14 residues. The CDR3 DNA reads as TGTGCCTGGAGCTTTACGGGAGCTAACTATGGCTACACCTTC. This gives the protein CAWSFTGANYGYTF.

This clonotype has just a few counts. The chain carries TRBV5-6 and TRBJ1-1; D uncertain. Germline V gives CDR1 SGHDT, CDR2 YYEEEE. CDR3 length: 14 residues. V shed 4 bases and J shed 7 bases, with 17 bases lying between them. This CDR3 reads CASSLDWASGEAFF. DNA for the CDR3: TGTGCCAGCAGCCTAGATTGGGCTTCGGGTGAAGCTTTCTTT.

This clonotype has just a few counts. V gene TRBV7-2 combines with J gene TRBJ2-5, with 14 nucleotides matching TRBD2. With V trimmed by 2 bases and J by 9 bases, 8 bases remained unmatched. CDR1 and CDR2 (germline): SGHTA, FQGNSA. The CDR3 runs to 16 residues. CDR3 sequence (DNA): TGTGCCAGCAGCTTAAGACTAGCGGGGGGGTCGTCGGCCCAGTACTTC. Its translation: CASSLRLAGGSSAQYF.

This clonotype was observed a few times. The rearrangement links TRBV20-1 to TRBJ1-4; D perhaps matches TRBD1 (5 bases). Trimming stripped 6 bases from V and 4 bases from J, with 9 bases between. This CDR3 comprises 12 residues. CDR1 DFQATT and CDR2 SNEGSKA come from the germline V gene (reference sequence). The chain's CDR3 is CSALGLNEKLFF. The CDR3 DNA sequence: TGCAGTGCCCTGGGACTTAATGAAAAACTGTTTTTT.

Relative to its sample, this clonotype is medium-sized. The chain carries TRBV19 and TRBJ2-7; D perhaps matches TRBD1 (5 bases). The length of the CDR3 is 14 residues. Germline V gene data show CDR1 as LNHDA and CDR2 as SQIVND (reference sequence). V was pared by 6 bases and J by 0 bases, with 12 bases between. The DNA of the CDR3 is TGTGCCAGTAGCAGACAGCGTAGCTCCTACGAGCAGTACTTC. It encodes CASSRQRSSYEQYF.

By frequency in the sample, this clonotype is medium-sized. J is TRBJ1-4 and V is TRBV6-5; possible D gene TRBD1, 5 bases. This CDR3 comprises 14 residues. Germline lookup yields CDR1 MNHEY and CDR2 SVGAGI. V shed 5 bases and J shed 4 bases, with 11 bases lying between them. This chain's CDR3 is CASSRTPDNEKLFF. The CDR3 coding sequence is TGTGCCAGCAGTCGGACACCTGATAATGAAAAACTGTTTTTT.

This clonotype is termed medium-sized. Written as DNA, the CDR3 is TGTGCCAGTAGTGACAAGGGGCGTACTAGTTCACCCCTCCACTTT. Amino acids: CASSDKGRTSSPLHF. The rearrangement uses TRBV19 and TRBJ1-6; TRBD1 might be the D (5 bases). V lost 5 bases to trimming and J lost 9 bases, with 17 bases between them. The CDR3 extends over 15 amino acids. Germline CDR1 LNHDA, CDR2 SQIVND (reference sequence).

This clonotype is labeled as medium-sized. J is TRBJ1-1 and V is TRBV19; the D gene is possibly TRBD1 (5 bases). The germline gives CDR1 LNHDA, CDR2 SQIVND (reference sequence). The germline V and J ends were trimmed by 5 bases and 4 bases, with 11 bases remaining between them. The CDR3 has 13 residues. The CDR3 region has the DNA TGTGCCAGTAGTCTCGGCGGGGGCACTGAAGCTTTCTTT. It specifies CASSLGGGTEAFF.

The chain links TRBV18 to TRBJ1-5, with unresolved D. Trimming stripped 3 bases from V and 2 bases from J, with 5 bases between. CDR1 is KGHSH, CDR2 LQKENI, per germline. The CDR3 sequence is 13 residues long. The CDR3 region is CASSPTGNQPQHF. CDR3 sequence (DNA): TGTGCCAGCTCACCCACGGGCAATCAGCCCCAGCATTTT.

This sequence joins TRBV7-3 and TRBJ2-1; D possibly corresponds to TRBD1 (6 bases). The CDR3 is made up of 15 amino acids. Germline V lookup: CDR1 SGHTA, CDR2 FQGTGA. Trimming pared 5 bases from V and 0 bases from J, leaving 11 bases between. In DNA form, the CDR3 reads TGTGCCAGCAGCCCCCAGGGGTCCTCCTACAATGAGCAGTTCTTC. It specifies CASSPQGSSYNEQFF.

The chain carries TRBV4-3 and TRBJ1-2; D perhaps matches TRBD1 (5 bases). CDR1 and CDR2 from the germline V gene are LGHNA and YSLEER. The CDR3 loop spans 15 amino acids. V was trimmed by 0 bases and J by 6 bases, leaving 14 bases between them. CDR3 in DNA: TGCGCCAGCAGCCAAGAGGAAGGCAGGGTCGATGGCTACACCTTC. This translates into CASSQEEGRVDGYTF.

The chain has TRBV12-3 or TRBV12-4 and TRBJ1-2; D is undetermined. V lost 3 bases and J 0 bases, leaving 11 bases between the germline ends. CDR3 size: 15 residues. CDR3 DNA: TGTGCCAGCAGTTTGTACCCTCCAGCTAACTATGGCTACACCTTC. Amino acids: CASSLYPPANYGYTF.